This record concerns one T cell receptor (beta chain) sequence. The antigen is unknown. The entry originates in a study of regulatory T cells in long-lasting Graves disease. Background on the study: Persistent cases took antithyroid drugs over 5 years and stayed TSH receptor antibody positive. Study-wide findings and caveats: There were preferences for TRBV28, TRBJ1-2 and TRBJ2-5 in persistent disease. Accuracy might have suffered from few samples.

This CDR3 contains 10 residues. Trimming shortened V by 6 bases and J by 11 bases, and 13 bases separated the two germline ends. Germline-derived CDR1 and CDR2 are SQVTM and ANQGSEA. With iRepertoire HTBI primers and Arm-PCR of CDR3 regions, TCR beta libraries were built. MiXCR, run by TCRdb on the multiplex PCR reads, gives a single entry per CDR3 protein. The table shows about 660,000 distinct CDR3 sequences, with around 30% occurring only once. Indicated time point: persistent/refractory GD, antithyroid drugs over 5 years with positive TRAb. PBMC-derived RNA was used for the TCR library. The patients were drawn from one endocrinology department in Xi'an, China.

This material consisted of peripheral blood mononuclear cells (PBMCs), taken when the disease was refractory, from a patient treated with antithyroid drugs. This TCR derives from a female donor with Graves disease. The chain uses TRBV29-1 and TRBJ1-1; D may be TRBD1 (5 bases). The chain's CDR3 is CSVGDQRAFF. The CDR3, as DNA: TGCAGCGTGGGGGACCAAAGGGCTTTCTTT.